This TCR beta chain was captured in a study of OX40 agonist ivuxolimab in advanced cancers. The CDR3 totals 14 residues. The germline V gene has CDR1 GTSNPN and CDR2 SVGIG (reference sequence). V lost 0 bases to trimming and J lost 0 bases, with 3 bases between them. The assay was immunoSEQ multiplex PCR, and TCRdb's table has in-frame clones only and misses some. Found here are 70,000 to 85,000 clones, approximately 94% of them singletons; the top ten hold approximately 4.8%. Sampling of blood occurred at baseline, cycle 4 day 1, and cycle 7 day 1. The receptor was isolated from an adult with an advanced solid tumor such as melanoma, head and neck, liver or kidney cancer. The chain has TRBV30 and TRBJ2-6; D call uncertain. This sample comprised CD4+ or CD8+ T cells sorted from blood, obtained in a trial of the OX40 agonist ivuxolimab. CDR3: CAWSVPSGANVLTF. The DNA of the CDR3 is TGTGCCTGGAGTGTTCCCTCTGGGGCCAACGTCCTGACTTTC. Supplemented by reference TRBV30 and TRBJ2-6, the full variable domain reads SQTIHQWPATLVQPVGSPLSLECTVEGTSNPNLYWYRQAAGRGLQLLFYSVGIGQISSEVPQNLSASRPQDRQFILSSKKLLLSDSGFYLCAWSVPSGANVLTFGAGSRLTVL.